The 7 T cell receptor beta chains below were found in one sample sequenced in a study of blood T cell repertoires in COVID-19. Here immunoSEQ multiplex PCR was the method, and the copy in TCRdb shows in-frame clones only, minus some. There are hundreds of thousands of clones in the sample; 70% to 90% occur only once, and around 3.3% lies in the top ten. Sequenced input: peripheral blood. The source of these receptors is a man younger than 35 with active or convalescent COVID-19.

This chain uses TRBV5-1 with TRBJ2-3, with 12 bases fitting TRBD2. The CDR3 has 17 residues. J gave up 5 bases and V 4 bases, and 11 bases lay outside the gene matches. Germline CDR1 and CDR2: SGHRS and YFSETQ. The CDR3 reads CASSDGLAGILGDTQYF. CDR3 DNA sequence: TGCGCCAGCAGCGACGGACTAGCGGGAATATTAGGAGATACGCAGTATTTT.

This rearrangement joins TRBV5-1 to TRBJ2-1, with TRBD2 identical over 9 bases. Germline CDR1 and CDR2: SGHRS and YFSETQ. The ends lost 0 bases at V and 2 bases at J; junction bases unmatched: 6. The CDR3 loop spans 17 amino acids. This CDR3 reads CASSLAASGDTYNEQFF. The CDR3 DNA sequence: TGCGCCAGCAGCTTGGCGGCTAGCGGGGACACCTACAATGAGCAGTTCTTC. Full variable domain (remainder filled in from reference TRBV5-1 and TRBJ2-1): KAGVTQTPRYLIKTRGQQVTLSCSPISGHRSVSWYQQTPGQGLQFLFEYFSETQRNKGNFPGRFSGRQFSNSRSEMNVSTLELGDSALYLCASSLAASGDTYNEQFFGPGTRLTVL.

With regard to this clone: In the same sample, other DNA sequences code for this CDR3. The chain couples TRBV20-1 to TRBJ2-5; possibly TRBD2 for D (5 bases). Germline assignment: CDR1 DFQATT and CDR2 SNEGSKA (reference sequence). The CDR3 extends over 11 amino acids. V lost 6 bases and J lost 1, with 6 bases in between. In DNA, the CDR3 is TGCAGTGCCCGGGGCCAAGAGACCCAGTACTTC. Translating gives CSARGQETQYF.

The rearrangement joins TRBV18 to TRBJ1-4; possibly TRBD1 for D (5 bases). The CDR3 extends over 13 amino acids. Trimming stripped 2 bases from V and 12 bases from J, with 13 bases between. CDR1 and CDR2 from the germline V gene are KGHSH and LQKENI. The CDR3 is CASSPREVGELFF. The CDR3, as DNA: TGTGCCAGCTCACCAAGAGAAGTAGGGGAACTGTTTTTT.

V and J are TRBV5-1 and TRBJ1-1; 7 bases fit TRBD1. CDR3 length: 17 amino acids. V lost 0 bases, J lost 0 bases, and 8 bases stayed unmatched. The germline CDR1 and CDR2 sequences are SGHRS and YFSETQ. Written as DNA, the CDR3 is TGCGCCAGCAGCTTGGCCCGTCAGGGGGACCTGAACACTGAAGCTTTCTTT. Translation gives CASSLARQGDLNTEAFF.

The CDR3 DNA follows: TGTGCCAGCAGCTTTGGACAGGGGGCGCAGAGGGCTGGAAACACCATATATTTT. Translating it yields CASSFGQGAQRAGNTIYF. This sequence joins TRBV5-4 and TRBJ1-3, with 11 bases identical to TRBD1. With V trimmed by 2 bases and J by 2 bases, 9 bases remained unmatched. The germline gives CDR1 SGHNT, CDR2 YYREEE (reference sequence). This CDR3 is built from 18 residues.

CDR3 DNA sequence: TGTGCCAGCAGCGGACAGGGTGACACTGAAGCTTTCTTT. Protein sequence: CASSGQGDTEAFF. The chain joins TRBV6-5 to TRBJ1-1, with 8 nucleotides matching TRBD1. V was pared by 6 bases and J by 3 bases, with 3 bases of the junction left unmatched. CDR3 length: 13 residues. The germline CDR1 and CDR2 sequences are MNHEY and SVGAGI.